This T cell receptor (beta chain) is from a study of cytomegalovirus exposure and HLA in healthy donors. Across the study: Researchers previously reported finding some 110 million unique TCR beta sequences from about 179 million T cells. Roughly 80% of 398 genotyped donors fell in the Caucasian-associated ancestry cluster. Study-wide results and caveats: TCR association rates varied by HLA locus in a later analysis, with DRB1 highest and HLA-C lowest.

Vbeta (60) and Jbeta (13) primers were used in the PCR. As handled by the study authors: It was a later analysis that counted roughly 79 million unique TCR beta chains, of which some 10 million were shared. Profiled with immunoSEQ multiplex PCR; TCRdb holds only in-frame clones, not every one. V, J and clone size are taken as reported in that table, and D and trimming were inferred from the DNA itself. The sample carries roughly 72,000 clones, approximately 79% recorded once. Trimming removed 4 bases at V and 8 bases at J, with 11 bases between. CDR3 length equals 11 residues. Germline CDR1 reads GTSNPN; CDR2 reads SVGIG (reference sequence). To note about this clone: Its matching antigen is unknown.

The TCR sequence derives from a woman aged 40 to 50 in good health and CMV-seropositive. The material sequenced was PBMCs. The chain combines TRBV30 with TRBJ1-2, with D possibly TRBD1 on 6 matching bases. In nucleotides, the CDR3 is TGTGCCTGGACAGGGGCGCGGGGCTACACCTTC. It codes for CAWTGARGYTF.